Listed here are 26 T cell receptor beta chains from one sample, sequenced in a study of technical replicates of blood from a handful of donors. Produced via immunoSEQ multiplex PCR; TCRdb's table is partial and in-frame only. Seen here are about 75,000 clones, approximately 96% observed once, and the top ten hold under 0.3%. The sequencing sample was made of T cells isolated from PBMCs. The receptors originated from a human donor in good health.

The V and J genes are TRBV30 and TRBJ2-7, with 9 bases aligning to TRBD2. Losses at the gene ends were 1 base for V and 2 bases for J; bases not matched to a gene: 3. From germline, CDR1 is GTSNPN and CDR2 SVGIG (reference sequence). The CDR3 totals 14 residues. The CDR3 DNA reads TGTGCCTGGAGTGGTACTAGCGGGCCCTACGAGCAGTACTTC. Translating gives CAWSGTSGPYEQYF.

This rearrangement joins TRBV9 to TRBJ2-5, with TRBD2 identical over 8 bases. This CDR3 has 14 amino acids. The trim removed 1 base at V and 5 bases at J, leaving 4 bases unmatched. The germline V gene has CDR1 SGDLS and CDR2 YYNGEE. The chain's CDR3 is CASSVSPSGETQYF. In DNA, the CDR3 is TGTGCCAGCAGCGTAAGCCCTAGCGGGGAGACCCAGTACTTC.

V gene TRBV11-3 combines with J gene TRBJ2-1; D gene unclear. CDR3 length: 13 residues. Germline V lookup: CDR1 SGHNT, CDR2 YENEEA. V was pared by 1 base and J by 5 bases, with 6 bases between. The chain's CDR3 is CASSLGANNEQFF. CDR3 nucleotide sequence: TGTGCCAGCAGCTTAGGCGCCAACAATGAGCAGTTCTTC. The full variable domain, completed using reference TRBV11-3 and TRBJ2-1, is EAGVVQSPRYKIIEKKQPVAFWCNPISGHNTLYWYLQNLGQGPELLIRYENEEAVDDSQLPKDRFSAERLKGVDSTLKIQPAELGDSAVYLCASSLGANNEQFFGPGTRLTVL.

The chain recombines TRBV6-4 with TRBJ1-3; no clear D gene. This CDR3 spans 15 amino acids. Germline CDR1 is MRHNA and CDR2 is SNTAGT. Trimming took 3 bases from V and 1 from J, leaving 10 bases between them. CDR3 nucleotides: TGTGCCAGCAGTGAGCAGGTCCTATCTGGAAACACCATATATTTT. This translates into CASSEQVLSGNTIYF.

The chain uses TRBV6-4 and TRBJ2-1; weak D call: TRBD2 (6 bases). V lost 3 bases, J lost 7 bases, and 22 bases lay in between. Germline values: CDR1 MRHNA, CDR2 SNTAGT. There are 17 residues in the CDR3. CDR3 nucleotides: TGTGCCAGCAGTGAAGTTCTAGGGTCCCTCGCGGGGAATGAGCAGTTCTTC. Amino acid sequence: CASSEVLGSLAGNEQFF.

The rearrangement uses TRBV19 and TRBJ2-7; tentative D call: TRBD1 (6 bases). In germline, CDR1 is LNHDA, CDR2 SQIVND (reference sequence). Trimming removed 4 bases at V and 5 bases at J, with 12 bases between. CDR3 length: 13 residues. The CDR3 nucleotides read TGTGCCAGTAGTACCGACAGGTTCCACGAGCAGTACTTC. Its protein product is CASSTDRFHEQYF.

The V gene is TRBV10-3, the J gene TRBJ1-2; 8 bases align to TRBD1. Per germline, CDR1 ENHRY and CDR2 SYGVKD. V lost 3 bases, J lost 8 bases, and 8 bases stayed unmatched. The length of the CDR3 is 14 residues. The CDR3 DNA is TGTGCCATCAGTGACGGCAGGGGGCGGATGGGCTACACCTTC. This translates into CAISDGRGRMGYTF.

The CDR3 bases are TGTGCCAGCAGCTCCTTAAACGGGGAGCTGTTTTTT. Residues: CASSSLNGELFF. The chain carries TRBV7-9 and TRBJ2-2, with D unclear. Trimming left V 4 bases short and J 7 bases short, with 7 bases between. Germline values: CDR1 SEHNR, CDR2 FQNEAQ (reference sequence). CDR3 length: 12 residues.

The chain is built from TRBV7-9 and TRBJ2-1, with D unresolved. This CDR3 is built from 15 residues. Germline V gene data show CDR1 as SEHNR and CDR2 as FQNEAQ (reference sequence). Trimming removed 8 bases from V and 2 bases from J, with 16 bases in between. Written as DNA, the CDR3 is TGTGCCAGCTCTGGCGGCCCTCCCCCCTACAATGAGCAGTTCTTC. It codes for CASSGGPPPYNEQFF.

V gene TRBV9 combines with J gene TRBJ2-1; D gene uncertain. The germline CDR1 and CDR2 sequences are SGDLS and YYNGEE. The CDR3 extends over 15 amino acids. Trimming cost V 4 bases and J 8 bases, with 19 bases left between them. This CDR3 is CASSPRRSGPYEQFF. CDR3 coding DNA: TGTGCCAGCAGCCCCCGTCGAAGTGGGCCTTATGAGCAGTTCTTC.

The chain couples TRBV6-6 to TRBJ1-4, with TRBD1 as a possible D gene (6 bases). Germline values: CDR1 MNHNY, CDR2 SVGAGI (reference sequence). V lost 6 bases and J lost 8, with 16 bases in between. CDR3 length: 14 amino acids. For the CDR3, the DNA is TGTGCCAGCAGCGGACCAGGGGAGAGGGAAAAACTGTTTTTT. As protein: CASSGPGEREKLFF.

The chain recombines TRBV21-1 with TRBJ1-1; the D call TRBD1 from the table was never checked on the DNA. TRBV21-1 is termed a pseudogene. This CDR3 region has 13 residues. The CDR3 reads CASPDREGTEAFF. The CDR3 region has the DNA TGTGCCAGCCCGGACAGGGAGGGCACTGAAGCTTTCTTT.

This clone has only one observation. The J gene is TRBJ1-2, the V gene TRBV7-9; D not certain. The V gene's germline CDR1 is SEHNR and CDR2 FQNEAQ (reference sequence). V lost 3 bases, J lost 4 bases, and 15 bases lay in between. CDR3 size: 15 residues. CDR3 nucleotides: TGTGCCAGCAGCTTTTTGGGCGGGTTGGGCTATGGCTACACCTTC. It is translated as CASSFLGGLGYGYTF.

V gene TRBV12-2 combines with J gene TRBJ2-1; TRBD1 was called by the table and not checked on the DNA. TRBV12-2 is described as a pseudogene. This CDR3 is built from 12 residues. The CDR3 reads CASRSQGDEQFF. The DNA of the CDR3 is TGTGCAAGTCGGTCACAGGGCGATGAGCAGTTCTTC.

J is TRBJ2-5 and V is TRBV11-1; tentatively, D is TRBD2 (5 bases). Looked up from germline, CDR1 is SGHAT and CDR2 is FQDESV (reference sequence). V was trimmed by 5 bases and J by 5 bases, leaving 12 bases between them. CDR3 size: 13 residues. CDR3 residues: CASSPPGWETQYF. The CDR3 DNA sequence: TGTGCCAGCAGCCCCCCGGGGTGGGAGACCCAGTACTTC.

The chain joins TRBV27 to TRBJ1-1; no reliable D call. The CDR3 spans 13 residues. Germline CDR1 and CDR2: MNHEY and SMNVEV (reference sequence). The V and J ends lost 2 bases and 8 bases respectively, with 12 bases between them. The CDR3 loop is CASSLSRDREAFF. The DNA of the CDR3 is TGTGCCAGCAGTTTAAGCCGGGATCGGGAAGCTTTCTTT.

The chain carries TRBV7-8 and TRBJ2-7; no clear D gene. Germline V gene lookup returns CDR1 SGHVS and CDR2 FQNEAQ. V lost 2 bases and J 4 bases, leaving 12 bases between the germline ends. This CDR3 is 14 amino acids long. The CDR3 loop is CASSLIWAWYEQYF. CDR3 DNA sequence: TGTGCCAGCAGCTTAATCTGGGCATGGTACGAGCAGTACTTC. Full variable domain (outside the CDR3, taken from reference TRBV7-8 and TRBJ2-7): GAGVSQSPRYKVAKRGQDVALRCDPISGHVSLFWYQQALGQGPEFLTYFQNEAQLDKSGLPSDRFFAERPEGSVSTLKIQRTQQEDSAVYLCASSLIWAWYEQYFGPGTRLTVT.

This chain uses TRBV4-1 with TRBJ1-4, with 9 bases aligning to TRBD1. Looked up from germline, CDR1 is MGHRA and CDR2 is YSYEKL. The V segment lost 4 bases and the J segment 3 bases; nucleotides outside the gene matches: 0. The CDR3 loop spans 14 amino acids. The CDR3 protein is CASSRQGANEKLFF. CDR3 DNA: TGCGCCAGCAGCCGACAGGGGGCTAATGAAAAACTGTTTTTT.

The chain joins TRBV6-1 to TRBJ1-1; maybe TRBD1 (5 bases). CDR3 length equals 14 residues. Germline values: CDR1 MNHNS, CDR2 SASEGT. The V end lost 4 bases, the J end lost 0 bases, and 9 bases lay between the germline ends. CDR3 amino acids: CASSVLGVNTEAFF. CDR3 nucleotides: TGTGCCAGCAGTGTCTTAGGGGTGAACACTGAAGCTTTCTTT.

The chain uses TRBV29-1 and TRBJ2-7; D unresolved. CDR3 size: 13 residues. Germline-derived CDR1 and CDR2 are SQVTM and ANQGSEA. Trimming cost V 1 base and J 2 bases, with 9 bases left between them. CDR3 DNA: TGCAGCGTTGAAGGCGGCCGGGCCTACGAGCAGTACTTC. It specifies CSVEGGRAYEQYF.

The chain couples TRBV7-2 to TRBJ1-5; D is ambiguous. CDR3 length equals 14 residues. The V gene lost 2 bases and the J gene lost 5 bases, with 10 bases spanning the gap. Germline V CDR1 and CDR2: SGHTA, FQGNSA. CDR3 nucleotides: TGTGCCAGCAGCTTATGGCAGGCCGATCAGCCCCAGCATTTT. It codes for CASSLWQADQPQHF.

The chain is built from TRBV7-9 and TRBJ2-1; D uncertain. Trimming cost V 5 bases and J 8 bases, with 10 bases left between them. The CDR3 sequence is 12 residues long. Germline-derived CDR1 and CDR2 are SEHNR and FQNEAQ (reference sequence). The CDR3 nucleotides are TGTGCCAGCAGCGCAGAATTGGATGAGCAGTTCTTC. This translates into CASSAELDEQFF.

CDR3: CASSLGTGNSGNTIYF. In DNA form, the CDR3 reads TGTGCCAGCAGCTTAGGGACAGGGAACTCTGGAAACACCATATATTTT. V usage is TRBV7-8 and J usage is TRBJ1-3; TRBD1 matches at 8 bases. Germline CDR1 is SGHVS and CDR2 is FQNEAQ. J was trimmed by 0 bases and V by 1 base; bases with no gene match: 2. The CDR3 loop spans 16 amino acids.

The chain recombines TRBV6-1 with TRBJ1-2, with TRBD1 identical over 10 bases. The V gene's germline CDR1 is MNHNS and CDR2 SASEGT. The ends lost 6 bases at V and 8 bases at J; junction bases unmatched: 6. The CDR3 sequence is 13 residues long. The CDR3 bases are TGTGCCAGCAGCGGACAGGGGGAAAGAGGCTACACCTTC. Its protein product is CASSGQGERGYTF.

The rearrangement uses TRBV6-5 and TRBJ1-4; 9 bases are shared with TRBD1. V lost 5 bases, J lost 10 bases, and 8 bases stayed unmatched. CDR1 MNHEY and CDR2 SVGAGI come from the germline V gene. The CDR3 runs 14 residues. Here the CDR3 DNA reads TGTGCCAGCAGTCCCAAGGACAGGGGAGGAAAACTGTTTTTT. Translating it yields CASSPKDRGGKLFF.

The CDR3 sequence is CSARRLAEQFF. For the CDR3, the DNA is TGCAGTGCTAGGAGGCTAGCGGAGCAGTTCTTC. The chain has TRBV20-1 and TRBJ2-1, with a possible D match to TRBD2 (6 bases). Trimming removed 3 bases from V and 10 bases from J, with 10 bases in between. CDR3 length: 11 amino acids. Germline CDR1 DFQATT, CDR2 SNEGSKA (reference sequence).